The present T cell receptor beta chain was sequenced within a study of glioma-infiltrating T cells after dendritic cell vaccination. The wider study: Between about 2003 and 2013, patients got autologous tumor lysate-pulsed dendritic cell vaccines. Patients received three intradermal dendritic cell vaccine injections at biweekly intervals.

Only patients with spare fresh-frozen tumor and over two years of follow-up were included. Germline CDR1 is LNHDA and CDR2 is SQIVND (reference sequence). The CDR3 sequence is 13 residues long. V was shortened by 5 bases and J by 8 bases, with 13 bases between the two germline ends. The primer mix had 60 V beta and 13 J beta primers. Method: immunoSEQ multiplex PCR; TCRdb's copy keeps in-frame clones and lacks some. The sample carries more than 85,000 clones, 85% to 90% recorded once. This chain uses TRBV19 with TRBJ1-5; TRBD1 is a possible D gene (5 bases). This TCR derives from a human donor with glioblastoma. The sample consisted of blood, taken before dendritic cell vaccination. For the CDR3, the DNA is TGTGCCAGTAGTCTCGGGGGGAGGGAGCCCCAGCATTTT. Translation: CASSLGGREPQHF.